The subject of this entry is one T cell receptor beta chain. The data stem from a study of blood T cell repertoires in COVID-19. Study at large: The samples span acute and convalescent COVID-19 from the United States, Italy and Spain. The analysed material was cDNA or gDNA that came from T cells, B-cell-depleted T cells, or PBMCs.

V lost 3 bases and J 7 bases, leaving 15 bases between the germline ends. CDR3 size: 15 residues. The germline gives CDR1 SGHTA, CDR2 FQGNSA. The authors' processing: Quantification of nucleated cells was approximated via reference gene primer amplification. Some clones are missing from TCRdb's copy, which holds only in-frame ones; the method was immunoSEQ multiplex PCR. The V and J calls and clone size come from that table; D and trimming were worked out from the DNA. The table includes about 220,000 clones, 84% detected once. The TCR was taken from a man aged 45-65 years with active or convalescent COVID-19. The chain is built from TRBV7-2 and TRBJ2-2; tentatively, D is TRBD2 (5 bases). Sequenced material: peripheral blood. The CDR3 coding sequence is TGTGCCAGCAGCTTCTCCGCGGACTCAGGCGGGGAGCTGTTTTTT. Its protein product is CASSFSADSGGELFF.